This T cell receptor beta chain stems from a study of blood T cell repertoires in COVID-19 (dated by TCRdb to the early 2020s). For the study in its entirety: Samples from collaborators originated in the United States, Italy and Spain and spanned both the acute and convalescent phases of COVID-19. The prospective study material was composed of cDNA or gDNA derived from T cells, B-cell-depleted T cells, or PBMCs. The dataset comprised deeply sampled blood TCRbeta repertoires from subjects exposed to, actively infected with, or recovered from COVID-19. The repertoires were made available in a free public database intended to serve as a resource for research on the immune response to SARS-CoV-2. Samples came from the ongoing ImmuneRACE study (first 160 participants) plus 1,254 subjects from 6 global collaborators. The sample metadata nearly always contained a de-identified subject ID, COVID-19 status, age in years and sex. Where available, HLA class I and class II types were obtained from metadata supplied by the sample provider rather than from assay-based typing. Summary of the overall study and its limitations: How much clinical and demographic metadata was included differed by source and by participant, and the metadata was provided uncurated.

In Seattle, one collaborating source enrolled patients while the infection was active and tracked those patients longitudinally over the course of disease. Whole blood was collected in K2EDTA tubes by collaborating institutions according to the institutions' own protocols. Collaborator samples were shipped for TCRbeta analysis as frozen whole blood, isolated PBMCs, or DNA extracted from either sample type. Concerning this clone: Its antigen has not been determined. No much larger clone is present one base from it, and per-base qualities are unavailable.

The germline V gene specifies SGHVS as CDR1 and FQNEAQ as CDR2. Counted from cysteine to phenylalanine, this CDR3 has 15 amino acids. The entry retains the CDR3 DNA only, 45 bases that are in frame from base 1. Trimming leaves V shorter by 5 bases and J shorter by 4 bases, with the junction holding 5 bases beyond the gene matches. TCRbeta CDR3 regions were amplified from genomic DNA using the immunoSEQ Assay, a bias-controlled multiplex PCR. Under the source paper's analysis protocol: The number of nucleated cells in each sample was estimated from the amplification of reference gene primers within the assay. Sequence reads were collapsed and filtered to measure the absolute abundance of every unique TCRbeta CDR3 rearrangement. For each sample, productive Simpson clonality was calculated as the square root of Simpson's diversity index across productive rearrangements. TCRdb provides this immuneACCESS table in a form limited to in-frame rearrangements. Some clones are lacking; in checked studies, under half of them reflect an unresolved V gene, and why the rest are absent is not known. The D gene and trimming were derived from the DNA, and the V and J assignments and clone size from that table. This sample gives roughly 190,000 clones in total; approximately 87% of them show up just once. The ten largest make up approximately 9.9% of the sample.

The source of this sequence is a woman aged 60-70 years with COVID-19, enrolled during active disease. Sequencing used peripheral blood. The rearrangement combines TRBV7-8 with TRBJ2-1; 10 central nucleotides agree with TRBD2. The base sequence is TGTGCCAGCAGCGCAACTAGCGGGGTTTACAATGAGCAGTTCTTC. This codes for CASSATSGVYNEQFF.